The T cell receptor (beta chain) under discussion was sequenced for a study of blood T cell repertoires in COVID-19. Overall study context: Collection of acute and convalescent COVID-19 samples took place in the United States, Italy and Spain.

Repertoires were generated with immunoSEQ multiplex PCR, while TCRdb's copy carries only in-frame clones and drops some. The table has roughly 180,000 clones, over 70% seen once; the top ten hold approximately 5.1%. This clone was counted a few times. The TCR sequence derives from a woman between 40 and 50 years old with acute COVID-19. Sequenced: PBMCs or T cells enriched from blood (not recorded which).

CDR3 amino acids: CASSYTTGGYGYTF. The CDR3 DNA reads as TGTGCCAGCAGTTACACGACAGGGGGCTATGGCTACACCTTC. The chain links TRBV6-5 to TRBJ1-2; 9 bases map to TRBD1. Trimming cost V 2 bases and J 4 bases; bases outside gene matches: 2. The germline V gene encodes CDR1 MNHEY and CDR2 SVGAGI. This CDR3 is 14 amino acids long.